Listed below are T cell receptor beta chains from one sample, sequenced in a study of control samples from healthy donors and cancer patients. Clones were sequenced by immunoSEQ multiplex PCR, and TCRdb holds only the in-frame ones, with some missing. The table records 100,000 to 150,000 clones, more than 75% of them present only once. Sample: blood. The source of these receptors is a man aged 35 to 55 in good health. Both conserved end residues are part of each CDR3. A D gene is named only where the DNA matches it firmly. Size is stated for part of the rows, as once, few or many counts, or as a class when the clone is expanded.

CDR3 DNA: TGTGCCAGCAGTGGTCAGGAGTATGGCTACACCTTC; CDR3 protein: CASSGQEYGYTF; clone size: .; V gene: TRBV2; J gene: TRBJ1-2; D gene: .
CDR3 DNA: TGTGCCACCAGTGATTGGTCCCTACAAGAGACCCAGTACTTC; CDR3 protein: CATSDWSLQETQYF; clone size: once; V gene: TRBV24-1; J gene: TRBJ2-5; D gene: .
CDR3 DNA: TGTGCCAGCAGCGTAACACCTTCCTACGAGCAGTACTTC; CDR3 protein: CASSVTPSYEQYF; clone size: .; V gene: TRBV9; J gene: TRBJ2-7; D gene: .
CDR3 DNA: TGTGCCAGCATAACGGGGGCCAATAATTCACCCCTCCACTTT; CDR3 protein: CASITGANNSPLHF; clone size: .; V gene: TRBV6-5; J gene: TRBJ1-6; D gene: .
CDR3 DNA: TGTGCCAGCAGCCGGCGAGGTGGGGAGAGCTCCTATAATTCACCCCTCCACTTT; CDR3 protein: CASSRRGGESSYNSPLHF; clone size: .; V gene: TRBV3-1/TRBV3-2; J gene: TRBJ1-6; D gene: .
CDR3 DNA: TGTGCCAGCAGCGGACGGACAGGGCTCGGCGAGCAGTACTTC; CDR3 protein: CASSGRTGLGEQYF; clone size: once; V gene: TRBV9; J gene: TRBJ2-7; D gene: TRBD1
CDR3 DNA: TGTGCCAGCAGCAGAGGTGGGGCGGGAGATACGCAGTATTTT; CDR3 protein: CASSRGGAGDTQYF; clone size: .; V gene: TRBV7-9; J gene: TRBJ2-3; D gene: .
CDR3 DNA: TGTGCCAGCAGCTCCCACCGGACAGCTTACTCTGGAAACACCATATATTTT; CDR3 protein: CASSSHRTAYSGNTIYF; clone size: .; V gene: TRBV7-8; J gene: TRBJ1-3; D gene: .
CDR3 DNA: TGTGCCAGCAGCTTAGGACAGGGGATCAACTACGAGCAGTACTTC; CDR3 protein: CASSLGQGINYEQYF; clone size: .; V gene: TRBV7-6; J gene: TRBJ2-7; D gene: TRBD1
CDR3 DNA: TGTGCCAGTTACCGGGACAGGGGGGGGATGATTCCCTACGAGCAGTACTTC; CDR3 protein: CASYRDRGGMIPYEQYF; clone size: .; V gene: TRBV5-4; J gene: TRBJ2-7; D gene: TRBD1
CDR3 DNA: TGTGCCAGCAGGGATACAGGGGGCGTAAATCAGCCCCAGCATTTT; CDR3 protein: CASRDTGGVNQPQHF; clone size: once; V gene: TRBV2; J gene: TRBJ1-5; D gene: TRBD1
CDR3 DNA: TGTGCCAGCAGCCACGACAGGGGGAAAAATTCACCCCTCCACTTT; CDR3 protein: CASSHDRGKNSPLHF; clone size: once; V gene: TRBV6-5; J gene: TRBJ1-6; D gene: TRBD1
CDR3 DNA: TGTGCCAGCAGCCTCCGGGACCGCTATGGCTACACCTTC; CDR3 protein: CASSLRDRYGYTF; clone size: .; V gene: TRBV6-2/TRBV6-3; J gene: TRBJ1-2; D gene: .
CDR3 DNA: TGTGCCAGCAGCTTAGCGGGGGGCTGGGAGACCCAGTACTTC; CDR3 protein: CASSLAGGWETQYF; clone size: .; V gene: TRBV7-2; J gene: TRBJ2-5; D gene: .
CDR3 DNA: TGTGCCAGCAGCTTAGAGGTAGCGGGGGGACGCTACGAGCAGTACTTC; CDR3 protein: CASSLEVAGGRYEQYF; clone size: .; V gene: TRBV7-8; J gene: TRBJ2-7; D gene: TRBD2
CDR3 DNA: TGTGCCAGCAGCCCCCGGAGGGGGGGCCCATCCTACGAGCAGTACTTC; CDR3 protein: CASSPRRGGPSYEQYF; clone size: .; V gene: TRBV7-2; J gene: TRBJ2-7; D gene: .
CDR3 DNA: TGTGCCAGCAGCCAGCTAGCGGGCGACAATGAGCAGTTCTTC; CDR3 protein: CASSQLAGDNEQFF; clone size: few; V gene: TRBV3-1/TRBV3-2; J gene: TRBJ2-1; D gene: TRBD2
CDR3 DNA: TGTGCCAGCTCAGTGGATTCTGGTAATGAGCAGTTCTTC; CDR3 protein: CASSVDSGNEQFF; clone size: .; V gene: TRBV18; J gene: TRBJ2-1; D gene: .
CDR3 DNA: TGTGCCACCAGCAGAGATCTGGGAAAAGGACTGTCCTACGAGCAGTACTTC; CDR3 protein: CATSRDLGKGLSYEQYF; clone size: .; V gene: TRBV15; J gene: TRBJ2-7; D gene: .
CDR3 DNA: TGTGCCAGCAGCTCTCAACTACCCCGAGCCAACTATGGCTACACCTTC; CDR3 protein: CASSSQLPRANYGYTF; clone size: .; V gene: TRBV21-1; J gene: TRBJ1-2; D gene: .
CDR3 DNA: TGTGCCAGCAGTCAAAGGGACTTGTCCTACGAGCAGTACTTC; CDR3 protein: CASSQRDLSYEQYF; clone size: once; V gene: TRBV6-6; J gene: TRBJ2-7; D gene: .
CDR3 DNA: TGTGCCAGCAGTTGGACTAGCGGGGCCCAAGAGACCCAGTACTTC; CDR3 protein: CASSWTSGAQETQYF; clone size: .; V gene: TRBV6-6; J gene: TRBJ2-5; D gene: TRBD2
CDR3 DNA: TGTGCCAGCAGCTTAGGGGGGGCTGTAGAGACCCAGTACTTC; CDR3 protein: CASSLGGAVETQYF; clone size: few; V gene: TRBV7-9; J gene: TRBJ2-5; D gene: .
CDR3 DNA: TGTGCCAGCAGCTTACAACGGACAGGGGGCGCAGAGACCCAGTACTTC; CDR3 protein: CASSLQRTGGAETQYF; clone size: .; V gene: TRBV7-8; J gene: TRBJ2-5; D gene: TRBD1
CDR3 DNA: TGTGCCACCAGTGATCCAGACAGGGCTTACGAGCAGTTCTTC; CDR3 protein: CATSDPDRAYEQFF; clone size: .; V gene: TRBV24-1; J gene: TRBJ2-1; D gene: TRBD1
CDR3 DNA: TGTGCCAGCAGCTTAAGTGTGGGAGAGCAGTACTTC; CDR3 protein: CASSLSVGEQYF; clone size: .; V gene: TRBV7-6; J gene: TRBJ2-7; D gene: .
CDR3 DNA: TGTGCCAGCAGCTGGGTCGGGAGAACTGAAGCTTTCTTT; CDR3 protein: CASSWVGRTEAFF; clone size: .; V gene: TRBV7-2; J gene: TRBJ1-1; D gene: .